This TCR beta chain originates from a study of blood T cell repertoires in COVID-19. The data were produced by immunoSEQ multiplex PCR, yet TCRdb's version contains in-frame clones alone and is incomplete. In the table there are 450,000 to 500,000 clones, about 85% of which are singletons. Across about two dozen US areas, participants ranged in age from 18 to 89 years. Two negative PCRs, clearance, or symptom resolution characterized the recovered Cohort 3 donors. Germline CDR1 is SGHVS and CDR2 is FQNEAQ. Trimming stripped 4 bases from V and 2 bases from J, with 11 bases between. The CDR3 runs 14 residues.

The chain recombines TRBV7-8 with TRBJ1-2; a weak D match, TRBD1 (6 bases). Sequencing was performed on PBMCs or T cells enriched from blood (not recorded which). The TCR originated in a woman between 55 and 75 years old who had recovered from COVID-19. The CDR3 DNA sequence: TGTGCCAGCAGCTGGCAGGGGACGAACTATGGCTACACCTTC. Protein: CASSWQGTNYGYTF.